A single sample is the source of the 5 T cell receptor beta chains below, sequenced in a study of CD4 T cells in relation to SARS-CoV-2 and coronaviruses (dated by TCRdb to about 2021). CD4+ T cells from unexposed donors were collected before the COVID-19 pandemic (2011-2018). The EasySep CD4+ T cell isolation kit was used to isolate CD4+ T cells once the cultures had run for roughly eleven days. These receptors are not linked to any known antigen. The library was produced with the immunoSEQ multiplex PCR assay. The source is immuneACCESS, and TCRdb retained only in-frame sequences with V and J called. Part of the clones is not carried over; for the studies checked, unresolved V genes explain less than half of this, and the remainder is unexplained. The sample yields 26,000 or so clones; about three quarters were counted once. In total, the top ten clones hold 15% to 20% of the sample. The material sequenced was CD4+ T cells from PBMCs, cultured in vitro. These receptors all come from a human donor in good health.

The rearrangement uses TRBV7-2 and TRBJ2-7; possibly TRBD1 for D (6 bases). This CDR3 has 15 residues. V was trimmed by 5 bases and J by 5 bases, leaving 19 bases between them. Germline V lookup: CDR1 SGHTA, CDR2 FQGNSA. The CDR3 DNA follows: TGTGCCAGCAGCACTGCCGGGACACCAAGGAACGAGCAGTACTTC. Translated: CASSTAGTPRNEQYF.

V is TRBV21-1 and J is TRBJ1-1. TRBV21-1 is a pseudogene locus. The CDR3 spans 14 residues. For the CDR3, the DNA is TGTGCCAGCAGCAAAGTTAGGGGGGGAACTGAAGCTTTCTTT. As protein: CASSKVRGGTEAFF.

V gene TRBV7-8 combines with J gene TRBJ1-2; TRBD1 is a possible D gene (5 bases). Germline V gives CDR1 SGHVS, CDR2 FQNEAQ. V was shortened by 4 bases and J by 0 bases, with 9 bases between the two germline ends. The CDR3 length is 14 residues. The CDR3 coding sequence is TGTGCCAGCAGCTCCCGGACATCTAACTATGGCTACACCTTC. Its protein product is CASSSRTSNYGYTF.

The genes are TRBV2 and TRBJ2-5; D remains unclear. V gave up 2 bases and J gave up 1 base, with 5 bases separating them. The CDR3 is 13 amino acids. Germline lookup yields CDR1 SNHLY and CDR2 FYNNEI. CDR3 DNA: TGTGCCAGCAGTGAACAGTCCCAAGAGACCCAGTACTTC. This sequence encodes CASSEQSQETQYF.

This clone was counted a single time. This rearrangement joins TRBV4-2 to TRBJ2-1; 13 positions agree with TRBD2. This CDR3 spans 18 amino acids. V gave up 6 bases and J gave up 0 bases; unmatched junction bases: 8. Germline CDR1 and CDR2: LGHNA and YNFKEQ. CDR3 DNA sequence: TGTGCCAGCAGGACACTAGCGGGAGGGCTCAGCTCCTACAATGAGCAGTTCTTC. Amino acid sequence: CASRTLAGGLSSYNEQFF.